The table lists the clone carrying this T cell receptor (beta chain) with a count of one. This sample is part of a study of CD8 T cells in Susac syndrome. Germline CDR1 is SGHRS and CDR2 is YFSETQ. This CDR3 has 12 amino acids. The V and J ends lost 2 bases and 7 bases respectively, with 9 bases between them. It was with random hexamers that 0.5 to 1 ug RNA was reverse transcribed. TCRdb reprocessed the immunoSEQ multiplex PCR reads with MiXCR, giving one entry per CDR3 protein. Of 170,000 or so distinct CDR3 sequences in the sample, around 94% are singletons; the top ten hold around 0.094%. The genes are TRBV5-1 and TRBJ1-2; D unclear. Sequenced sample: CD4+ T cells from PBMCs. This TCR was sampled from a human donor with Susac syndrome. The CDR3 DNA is TGCGCCAGCAGCTTTGATACGGGTGGCTACACCTTC. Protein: CASSFDTGGYTF.